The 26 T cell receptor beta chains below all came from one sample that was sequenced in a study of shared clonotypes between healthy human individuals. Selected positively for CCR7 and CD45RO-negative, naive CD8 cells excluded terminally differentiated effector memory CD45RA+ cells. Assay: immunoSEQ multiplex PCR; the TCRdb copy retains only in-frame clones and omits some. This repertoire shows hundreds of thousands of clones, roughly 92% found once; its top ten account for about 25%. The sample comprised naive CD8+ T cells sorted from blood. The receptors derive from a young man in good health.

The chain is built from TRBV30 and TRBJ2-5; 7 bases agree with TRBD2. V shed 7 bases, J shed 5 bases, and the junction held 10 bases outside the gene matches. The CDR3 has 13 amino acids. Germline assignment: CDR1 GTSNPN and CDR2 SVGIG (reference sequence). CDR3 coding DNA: TGTGCCTCCCGCCGGGGGGTGCCGGAGACCCAGTACTTC. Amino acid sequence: CASRRGVPETQYF.

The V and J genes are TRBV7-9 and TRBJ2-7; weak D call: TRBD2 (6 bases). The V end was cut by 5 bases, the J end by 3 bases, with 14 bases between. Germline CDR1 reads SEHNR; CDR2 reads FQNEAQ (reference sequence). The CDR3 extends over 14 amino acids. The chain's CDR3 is CASSATGLSYEQYF. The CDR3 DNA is TGTGCCAGCAGCGCCACGGGACTTAGCTACGAGCAGTACTTC.

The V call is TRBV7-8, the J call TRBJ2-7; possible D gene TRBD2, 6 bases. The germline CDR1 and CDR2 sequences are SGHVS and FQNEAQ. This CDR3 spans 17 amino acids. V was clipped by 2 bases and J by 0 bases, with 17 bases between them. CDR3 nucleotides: TGTGCCAGCAGCTTACCAGGGCTTAGCGGAGCCTCCTACGAGCAGTACTTC. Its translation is CASSLPGLSGASYEQYF.

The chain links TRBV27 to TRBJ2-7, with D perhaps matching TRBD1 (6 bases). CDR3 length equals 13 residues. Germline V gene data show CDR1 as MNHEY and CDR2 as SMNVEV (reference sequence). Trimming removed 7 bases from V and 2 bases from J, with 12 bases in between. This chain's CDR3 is CASIRTETYEQYF. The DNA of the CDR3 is TGTGCCAGCATCAGGACAGAGACCTACGAGCAGTACTTC.

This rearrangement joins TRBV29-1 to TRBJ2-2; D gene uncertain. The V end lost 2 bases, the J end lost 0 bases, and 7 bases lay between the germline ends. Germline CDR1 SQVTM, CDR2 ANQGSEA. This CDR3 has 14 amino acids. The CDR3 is CSVELGSNTGELFF. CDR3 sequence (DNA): TGCAGCGTTGAACTGGGATCGAACACCGGGGAGCTGTTTTTT.

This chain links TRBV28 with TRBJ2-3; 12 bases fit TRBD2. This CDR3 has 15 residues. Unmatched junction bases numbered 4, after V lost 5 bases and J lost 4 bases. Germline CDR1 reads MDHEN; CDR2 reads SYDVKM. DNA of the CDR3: TGTGCCAGCAGTCCTAGCGGGAGGGTTTCAGATACGCAGTATTTT. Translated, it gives CASSPSGRVSDTQYF.

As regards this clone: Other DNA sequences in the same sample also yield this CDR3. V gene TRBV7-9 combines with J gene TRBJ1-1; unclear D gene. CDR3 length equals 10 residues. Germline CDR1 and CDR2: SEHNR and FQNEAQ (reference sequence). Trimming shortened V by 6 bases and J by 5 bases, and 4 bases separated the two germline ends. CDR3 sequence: CASRGTEAFF. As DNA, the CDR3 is TGTGCCAGCAGGGGGACTGAAGCTTTCTTT.

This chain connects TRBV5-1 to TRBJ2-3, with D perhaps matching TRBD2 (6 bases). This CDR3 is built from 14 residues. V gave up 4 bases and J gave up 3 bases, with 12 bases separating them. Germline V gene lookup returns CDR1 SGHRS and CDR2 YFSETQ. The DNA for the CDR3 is TGCGCCAGCAGCCCTCCGACTAGTACAGATACGCAGTATTTT. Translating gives CASSPPTSTDTQYF.

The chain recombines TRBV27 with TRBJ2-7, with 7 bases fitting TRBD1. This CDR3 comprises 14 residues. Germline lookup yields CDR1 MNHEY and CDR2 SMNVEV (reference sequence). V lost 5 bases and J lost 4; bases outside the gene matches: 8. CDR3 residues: CASSARGGPYEQYF. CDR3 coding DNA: TGTGCCAGCAGTGCAAGAGGGGGCCCTTACGAGCAGTACTTC.

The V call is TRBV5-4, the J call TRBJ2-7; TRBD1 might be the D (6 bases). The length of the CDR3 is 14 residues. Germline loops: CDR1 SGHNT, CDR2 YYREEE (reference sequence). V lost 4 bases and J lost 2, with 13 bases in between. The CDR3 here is CASSPKGDTYEQYF. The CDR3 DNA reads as TGTGCCAGCAGCCCTAAGGGGGACACCTACGAGCAGTACTTC.

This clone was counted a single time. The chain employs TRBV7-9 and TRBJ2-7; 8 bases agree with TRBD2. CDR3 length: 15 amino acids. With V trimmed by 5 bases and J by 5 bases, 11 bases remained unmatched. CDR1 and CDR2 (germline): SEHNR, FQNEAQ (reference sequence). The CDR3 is CASSRSGGVPNEQYF. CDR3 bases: TGTGCCAGCAGCCGGTCGGGGGGGGTCCCCAACGAGCAGTACTTC.

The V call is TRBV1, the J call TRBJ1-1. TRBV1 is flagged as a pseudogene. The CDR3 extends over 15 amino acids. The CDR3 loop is CTSSQSKTKNTEAFF. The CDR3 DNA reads TGCACCAGCAGCCAATCGAAGACGAAGAACACTGAAGCTTTCTTT.

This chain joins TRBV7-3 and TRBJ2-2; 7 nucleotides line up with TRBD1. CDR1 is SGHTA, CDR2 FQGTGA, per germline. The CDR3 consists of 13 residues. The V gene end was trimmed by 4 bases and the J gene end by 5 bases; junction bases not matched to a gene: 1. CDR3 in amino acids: CASSSGQTGELFF. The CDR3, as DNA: TGTGCCAGCAGCTCGGGACAGACCGGGGAGCTGTTTTTT.

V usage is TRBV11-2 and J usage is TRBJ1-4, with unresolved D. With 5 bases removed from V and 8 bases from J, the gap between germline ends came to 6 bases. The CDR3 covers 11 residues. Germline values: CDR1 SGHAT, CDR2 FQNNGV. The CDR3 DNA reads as TGTGCCAGCAGCCCTTGGGAAAAACTGTTTTTT. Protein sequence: CASSPWEKLFF.

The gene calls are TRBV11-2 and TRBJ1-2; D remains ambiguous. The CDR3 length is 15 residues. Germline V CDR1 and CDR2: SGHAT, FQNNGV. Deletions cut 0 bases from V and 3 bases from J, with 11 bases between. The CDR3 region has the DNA TGTGCCAGCAGCTTAGAACGTTCGGGATACTATGGCTACACCTTC. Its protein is CASSLERSGYYGYTF.

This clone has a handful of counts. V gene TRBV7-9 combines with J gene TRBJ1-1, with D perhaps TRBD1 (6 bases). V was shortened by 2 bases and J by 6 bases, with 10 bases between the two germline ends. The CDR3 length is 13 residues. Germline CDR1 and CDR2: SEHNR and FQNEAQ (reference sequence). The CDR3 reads CASSLQGLAEAFF. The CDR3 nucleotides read TGTGCCAGCAGCTTACAGGGGTTGGCTGAAGCTTTCTTT.

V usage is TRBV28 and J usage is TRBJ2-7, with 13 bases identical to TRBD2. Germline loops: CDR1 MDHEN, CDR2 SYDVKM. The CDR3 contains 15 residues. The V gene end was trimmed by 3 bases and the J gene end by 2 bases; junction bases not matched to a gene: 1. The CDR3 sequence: CASSLTSGRPYEQYF. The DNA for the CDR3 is TGTGCCAGCAGTTTGACTAGCGGGAGGCCCTACGAGCAGTACTTC.

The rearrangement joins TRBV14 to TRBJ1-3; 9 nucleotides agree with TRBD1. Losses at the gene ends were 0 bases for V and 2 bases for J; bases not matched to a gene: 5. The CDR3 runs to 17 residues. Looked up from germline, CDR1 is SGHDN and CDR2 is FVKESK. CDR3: CASSQDPGDRAGNTIYF. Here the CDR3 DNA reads TGTGCCAGCAGCCAAGATCCGGGGGACAGGGCTGGAAACACCATATATTTT.

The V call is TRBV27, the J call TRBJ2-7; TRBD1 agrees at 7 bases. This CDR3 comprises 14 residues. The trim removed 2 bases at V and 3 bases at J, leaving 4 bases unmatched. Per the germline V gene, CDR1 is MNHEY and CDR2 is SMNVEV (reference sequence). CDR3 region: CASSLTGAVYEQYF. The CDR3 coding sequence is TGTGCCAGCAGTTTAACAGGGGCGGTCTACGAGCAGTACTTC.

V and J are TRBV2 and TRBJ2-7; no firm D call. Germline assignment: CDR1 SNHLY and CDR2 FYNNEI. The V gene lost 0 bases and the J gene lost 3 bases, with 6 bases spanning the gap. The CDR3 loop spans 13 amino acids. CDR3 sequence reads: CASSEAGYYEQYF. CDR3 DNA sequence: TGTGCCAGCAGTGAAGCAGGGTACTACGAGCAGTACTTC. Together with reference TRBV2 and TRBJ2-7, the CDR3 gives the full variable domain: EPEVTQTPSHQVTQMGQEVILRCVPISNHLYFYWYRQILGQKVEFLVSFYNNEISEKSEIFDDQFSVERPDGSNFTLKIRSTKLEDSAMYFCASSEAGYYEQYFGPGTRLTVT.

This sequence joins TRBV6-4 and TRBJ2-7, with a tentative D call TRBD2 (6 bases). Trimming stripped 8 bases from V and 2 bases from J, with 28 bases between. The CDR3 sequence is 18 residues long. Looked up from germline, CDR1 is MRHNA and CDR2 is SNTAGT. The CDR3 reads CASLRGRRLTRAAYEQYF. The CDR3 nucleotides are TGTGCCAGCTTGAGGGGAAGACGGTTGACTAGGGCGGCCTACGAGCAGTACTTC.

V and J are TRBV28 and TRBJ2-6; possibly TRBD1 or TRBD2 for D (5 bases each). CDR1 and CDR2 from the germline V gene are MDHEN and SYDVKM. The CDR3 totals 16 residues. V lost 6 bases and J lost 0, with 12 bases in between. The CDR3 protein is CASSPGPHSGANVLTF. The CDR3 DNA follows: TGTGCCAGCAGCCCGGGACCGCACTCTGGGGCCAACGTCCTGACTTTC.

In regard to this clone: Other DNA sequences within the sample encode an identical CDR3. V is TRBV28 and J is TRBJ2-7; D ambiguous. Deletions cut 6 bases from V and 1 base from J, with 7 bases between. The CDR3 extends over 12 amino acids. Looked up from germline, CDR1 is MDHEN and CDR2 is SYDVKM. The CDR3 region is CASSLLSYEQYF. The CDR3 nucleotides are TGTGCCAGCAGCCTGCTATCCTACGAGCAGTACTTC.

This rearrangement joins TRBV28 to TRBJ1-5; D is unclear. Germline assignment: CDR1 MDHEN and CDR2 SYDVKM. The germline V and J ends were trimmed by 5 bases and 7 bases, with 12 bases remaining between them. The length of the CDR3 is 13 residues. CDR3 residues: CASSPSSLQPQHF. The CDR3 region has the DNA TGTGCCAGCAGTCCCTCATCGTTGCAGCCCCAGCATTTT.

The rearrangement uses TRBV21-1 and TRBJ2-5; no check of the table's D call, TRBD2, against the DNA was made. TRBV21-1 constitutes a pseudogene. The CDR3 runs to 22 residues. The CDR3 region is CASSKAEALGTSGRAIQETQYF. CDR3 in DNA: TGTGCCAGCAGCAAAGCCGAAGCCCTTGGGACTAGCGGGAGGGCCATTCAAGAGACCCAGTACTTC.

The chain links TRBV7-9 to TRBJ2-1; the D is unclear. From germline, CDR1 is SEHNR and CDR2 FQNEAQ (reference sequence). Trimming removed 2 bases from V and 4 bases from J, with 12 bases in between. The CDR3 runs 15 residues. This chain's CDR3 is CASSLFGSSYNEQFF. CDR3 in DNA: TGTGCCAGCAGCTTATTTGGCTCGTCTTACAATGAGCAGTTCTTC.